This TCR beta chain was sequenced in a study of blood T cells in healthy people across ages (dated by TCRdb to between 2015 and 2017). Background for the entire study: In model experiments, template switching captured about one uniquely barcoded TCR beta cDNA molecule for every two T cells. Using deep sequencing normalized with unique cDNA molecular identifiers, the study measured how TCR beta repertoire diversity changes with age. Donors were grouped into four age groups: young (average roughly 15 years), middle-aged (39), aged (approximately 67) and long-lived (over 80). To avoid experimental bias, donors of different ages were spread randomly across the sequencing lanes. The study analyzed two additional independent replicas of 1 million unique cDNA reads from the same blood draw for two donors, one aged 18 to 29 and one aged 80 or older.

Library generation was performed with 5' RACE. Sequencing relied on an Illumina HiSeq 2500. The second PCR ran for about 6 to 11 cycles and used a J-beta primer mix along with a sample-barcoded 5' primer. A unique molecular identifier was introduced onto each TCR beta cDNA molecule by a template-switch 5' adaptor carrying 12 random nucleotides. Each sample yielded at least 2.5 million CDR3-containing paired-end reads. First-strand cDNA was synthesized from all RNA with the Mint cDNA synthesis kit, primed by a TRBC-specific oligonucleotide. Following uracil-DNA glycosylase treatment, all cDNA underwent a first 18-cycle PCR with the universal primers M1SS and BC2_uni_R. The paper's processing steps were these. For normalization, 1 million high-quality reads, each with a distinct molecular identifier, were randomly selected from each sample. Instead of being binned into consensus sequences, reads with shared molecular identifiers were discarded. CDR3 identification, clonotype clustering and error correction used MiTCR with a Q25 quality threshold and the strictest error-elimination algorithm. Lower-bound total TCR beta diversity was estimated with a nonparametric unseen species model using Euler transformation. TCRdb passed the public sequencing reads through fastp at Q25 and MiXCR, retaining productive beta sequences. Identical CDR3 proteins give one entry, which carries the most common genes and DNA. What appears here as the V and J calls and clone size reflects TCRdb's work, not the paper's. The sample includes 1.5 million or so distinct CDR3 sequences, with around 40% observed a single time. In total, the top ten clones hold around 4% of the sample.

The table lists this clonotype with a few counts. There is no known antigen for this receptor. No quality values exist for individual bases; no much larger clone is one base distant. From the cysteine up to the phenylalanine, the CDR3 has a length of 17 residues. The sequence is cut down to CDR3 DNA, 51 bases in frame from base 1. CDR1 and CDR2 were assigned from the germline V gene (reference sequence) as DFQATT and SNEGSKA. Compared with germline, V lacks 2 bases and J lacks 7 bases; bases without a gene match: 12. What the authors observed across the whole study: Compared with the aged group, the long-lived group had more naive CD4+ T cells, fewer expanded clones and increased TCR diversity, suggesting age selection. Because donor CMV infection status was unknown, age-related changes in expanded clonotypes were potentially confounded. Estimates of total diversity based on one million sequenced T cells were regarded as lower bounds and as underestimates. Since profiling was done on bulk unsorted PBMCs, naive and antigen-experienced compartments could not be conclusively compared. A strong correlation was found between observed TCR beta diversity and the percentage of naive T cells measured by flow cytometry. Observed TCR beta diversity per million T cells fell roughly linearly with age, and a significant reduction was already apparent by age approximately 41.

The 39 donors, aged about 6 to 100 years, were systemically healthy Caucasian individuals from Russia. Around 9.9 milliliters of peripheral blood were collected from each donor into EDTA-treated Vacutainer tubes. Ficoll-Paque density-gradient centrifugation was used to isolate PBMCs, with at least 6 million obtained per sample. Trizol reagent was used to extract total RNA from the PBMCs, yielding at least 6 micrograms per sample. Naive CD45RAhigh/CD27high T cell percentages were measured by flow cytometry on a PBMC aliquot from every donor. Sequenced material: blood. The V and J genes are TRBV20-1 and TRBJ2-1; 12 middle bases align to TRBD1. This sequence was found in a woman under 30 in good health. The CDR3 here reads CSARSIAGQGAGNEQFF. The nucleotide sequence is given as TGCAGTGCTAGATCCATTGCGGGACAGGGGGCTGGAAATGAGCAGTTCTTC.